This T cell receptor beta chain was sequenced for a study of beta chain features in type 1 diabetes. Study observations and caveats: Whether HLA type affects TCRB rearrangement stayed undetermined in the present work. All four CD4+ subsets of Type 1 diabetes patients contained TCRB CDR3s that were moderately but significantly shorter.

What was sequenced were expressed TCRB transcripts, since all of the isolated RNA had been reverse transcribed. Repertoires were generated with immunoSEQ multiplex PCR, while TCRdb's copy carries only in-frame clones and drops some. The sample includes around 150,000 clones, 7% to 9.5% of them seen just once. Every sorted population was more than 95% pure. Trimming took 3 bases from V and 4 from J; bases not matched to a gene: 10. CDR1 and CDR2 from the germline V gene are SGHNT and YYREEE (reference sequence). The CDR3 is 17 amino acids. This clone was found a few times. Its specificity is unknown. This TCR was sampled from a woman in her twenties or thirties with type 1 diabetes. The source material was central memory CD4+ T cells from blood. This sequence joins TRBV5-4 and TRBJ1-5; 10 bases line up with TRBD1. In nucleotides, the CDR3 is TGTGCCAGCAGCTGGGGCGGGGACAGGGGTCTGAATCAGCCCCAGCATTTT. This encodes CASSWGGDRGLNQPQHF.